The present entry profiles one T cell receptor (beta chain) with its context. This receptor's antigen is unknown. It has no much larger one-base neighbor in the sample; base qualities were not kept. These data are taken from a study of vaccination effects on CD4 cells after COVID-19 (dated by TCRdb to about 2022). As for the study more broadly: The ViraFEST assay stimulated PBMC with viral peptide pools and then used TCR sequencing to identify antigen-specific CD4+ T cell clonotypes by expansion. Samples were taken from three convalescent patients early (day +14) and late (day +241, +227, +161 respectively) after vaccination. Post-vaccine samples across the study were collected a median of 72 days after the second dose, with a range of 14 to 241. Each well held roughly 2 million PBMC cultured in IMDM containing roughly 5% human AB serum, 8 to 10 IU/ml IL-2 and gentamicin, along with around 11 ug/ml peptides. SARS-CoV-2 spike-specific CD4+ TCR repertoires from before and after mRNA vaccination were compared in COVID-19 convalescent patients and in infection-naive vaccine recipients. Altogether, some 10 COVID-19 convalescent patients and a few SARS-CoV-2-naive healthy vaccine recipients made up the full study. In the study, cultures from other donors were sequenced using the Oncomine TCR Beta short-read assay on an Illumina iSeq 100. The paper's findings and limits, for the study overall: Limitations of the study were the small number of convalescent patients and the absence of early post-infection timepoints. Both infection-induced and vaccine-induced clones contracted markedly at late post-vaccination timepoints, which is consistent with waning T cell responses. Among convalescent patients, the spike-reactive repertoire after vaccination was made up mainly of new vaccine-induced clones that were largely distinct from the clones induced by infection.

After roughly 11 days of culture, CD4+ T cells were isolated with the EasySep CD4+ T cell isolation kit. Convalescent patients had PCR-confirmed SARS-CoV-2 infection between March and December 2020, before Alpha, Beta and Delta variants emerged in the United States. Two doses of either the BNT162b2 or the mRNA-1273 mRNA SARS-CoV-2 vaccine were administered to participants. Half of the culture medium was replaced with fresh IL-2-containing medium on days 3 and 7. Each peptide stimulation condition was cultured in triplicate wells unless otherwise noted. Using Ficoll-Paque Plus gradient centrifugation, PBMC were separated from whole blood and then either used fresh or cryopreserved at -140C. The QIAamp micro DNA kit was used to extract genomic DNA from the cultured CD4+ T cells. Library preparation employed the immunoSEQ multiplex PCR assay. TCR beta CDR3 sequencing was performed on DNA from the cultured, isolated CD4+ T cells. Turning to the authors' computational methods: The analysis removed non-productive TCR sequences, trimmed reads to the CDR3 region, and retained only CDR3s that were 7 or more amino acids long. The MANAFEST web app was used to pick out antigen-specific clonotypes by comparing their expansion in peptide wells with that in reference cultures. To count as positive, a clone had to show expansion at FDR<0.05 compared with the reference and with all other wells, an odds ratio above 5, and a frequency above 0.1% in two replicate wells. Cross-reactive clonotypes were defined as significantly expanded in SARS-CoV-2 spike wells and in at least one common cold coronavirus spike condition. Using the stringdist R package, CDR3 similarity was measured by Levenshtein distance, and unrooted trees were constructed with ape in R 3.6.1. TCRdb obtained this table from immuneACCESS and retained in-frame rearrangements with V and J assigned. These tables miss some clones; where compared with another copy, unresolved V genes account for less than half of the shortfall, and the remainder is unexplained. V and J calls and clone size are copied from that table; D and trimming were computed from the DNA. Across this sample there are 50,000 or so clones, with over 60% seen only once. The top ten clonotypes cover about 4.9% of the sample.

The germline V gene specifies ENHRY as CDR1 and SYGVKD as CDR2. The V and J ends are trimmed by 2 bases and 3 bases, leaving 10 bases between them. The CDR3 runs 15 residues from the cysteine to the phenylalanine. The only DNA kept is the CDR3, 45 bases in frame from the first base. The V gene is TRBV10-3 and the J gene is TRBJ1-4; TRBD1 is perhaps the D gene, given 6 matching bases. This TCR was sampled from a human donor who had a prior SARS-CoV-2 infection. The sample consisted of CD4+ T cells from PBMCs cultured without peptide, taken after COVID-19 vaccination. The CDR3 sequence is CAISETGKSNEKLFF. The DNA sequence reads TGTGCCATCAGTGAGACAGGGAAATCTAATGAAAAACTGTTTTTT.